These 8 T cell receptor beta chains came from one sample sequenced in a study of cytomegalovirus exposure and HLA in healthy donors. PCR amplification relied on 60 Vbeta primers (plus 13 Jbeta primers). Clones were sequenced by immunoSEQ multiplex PCR, and TCRdb holds only the in-frame ones, with some missing. The sample has 90,000 to 140,000 clones, around 70% seen once. Sequencing was done on a sample of PBMCs. These receptors originate from a man aged 40-49 years in good health and CMV-seronegative.

The chain's CDR3 is CATSSGDRGLLQTQYF. The DNA of the CDR3 is TGTGCCACCAGCAGTGGGGACAGGGGGCTTCTACAGACCCAGTACTTC. The rearrangement links TRBV15 to TRBJ2-5; the match to TRBD1 covers 12 bases. V lost 3 bases to trimming and J lost 6 bases; unmatched junction nucleotides: 8. Germline CDR1 is LNHNV and CDR2 is YYDKDF (reference sequence). This CDR3 comprises 16 residues.

The chain is built from TRBV5-4 and TRBJ2-7; possibly TRBD1 for D (6 bases). The V and J ends lost 1 base and 7 bases respectively, with 18 bases between them. This CDR3 is 15 amino acids long. Germline assignment: CDR1 SGHNT and CDR2 YYREEE (reference sequence). The chain's CDR3 is CASSLFGAGDREQYF. The CDR3 bases are TGTGCCAGCAGCTTGTTCGGTGCAGGGGATCGAGAGCAGTACTTC. Full variable domain (outside the CDR3, taken from reference TRBV5-4 and TRBJ2-7): ETGVTQSPTHLIKTRGQQVTLRCSSQSGHNTVSWYQQALGQGPQFIFQYYREEENGRGNFPPRFSGLQFPNYSSELNVNALELDDSALYLCASSLFGAGDREQYFGPGTRLTVT.

The chain uses TRBV28 and TRBJ1-1; D unresolved. CDR3 length: 12 residues. Trimming removed 8 bases from V and 11 bases from J, with 18 bases in between. Germline V gene data show CDR1 as MDHEN and CDR2 as SYDVKM. The CDR3 loop reads CASRSTLKRAFF. The CDR3 region has the DNA TGTGCCAGCCGATCGACTCTCAAGCGGGCTTTCTTT.

Only a few counts were recorded for this clone. The rearrangement uses TRBV6-5 and TRBJ1-2; 8 bases are a match to TRBD1. Germline CDR1 MNHEY, CDR2 SVGAGI. This CDR3 comprises 11 residues. V trimming: 6 bases; J trimming: 7 bases; junction bases outside the gene matches: 1. CDR3 loop: CASRGTGGYTF. The CDR3 DNA reads TGTGCCAGCAGGGGGACAGGTGGCTACACCTTC.

The J gene is TRBJ2-7, the V gene TRBV19, with a weak D call TRBD1 (6 bases). CDR1 and CDR2 from the germline V gene are LNHDA and SQIVND (reference sequence). The CDR3 covers 13 residues. The V end was cut by 3 bases, the J end by 7 bases, with 13 bases between. The chain's CDR3 is CASSIGAGDEQYF. CDR3 coding DNA: TGTGCCAGTAGTATTGGGGCAGGGGATGAGCAGTACTTC.

V usage is TRBV27 and J usage is TRBJ2-5; 7 bases align to TRBD2. Germline CDR1 MNHEY, CDR2 SMNVEV (reference sequence). The V gene end was trimmed by 6 bases and the J gene end by 7 bases; junction bases not matched to a gene: 2. The CDR3 loop spans 11 amino acids. CDR3 loop: CASRGGRTQYF. DNA for the CDR3: TGTGCCAGCAGGGGGGGGAGGACCCAGTACTTC.

The chain is built from TRBV5-4 and TRBJ2-3; TRBD1 agrees at 8 bases. The V gene end was trimmed by 3 bases and the J gene end by 5 bases; junction bases not matched to a gene: 5. Germline CDR1 reads SGHNT; CDR2 reads YYREEE (reference sequence). This CDR3 is 14 amino acids long. CDR3 in DNA: TGTGCCAGCAGCTCCAGGGGGCGCGAAGATACGCAGTATTTT. Protein: CASSSRGREDTQYF.

V is TRBV2 and J is TRBJ1-5; D call uncertain. CDR1 and CDR2 (germline): SNHLY, FYNNEI. The CDR3 covers 14 residues. Trimming cost V 6 bases and J 4 bases, with 13 bases left between them. CDR3 bases: TGTGCCAGCAGGGGGAGGGTCAGGAATCAGCCCCAGCATTTT. Translating gives CASRGRVRNQPQHF.